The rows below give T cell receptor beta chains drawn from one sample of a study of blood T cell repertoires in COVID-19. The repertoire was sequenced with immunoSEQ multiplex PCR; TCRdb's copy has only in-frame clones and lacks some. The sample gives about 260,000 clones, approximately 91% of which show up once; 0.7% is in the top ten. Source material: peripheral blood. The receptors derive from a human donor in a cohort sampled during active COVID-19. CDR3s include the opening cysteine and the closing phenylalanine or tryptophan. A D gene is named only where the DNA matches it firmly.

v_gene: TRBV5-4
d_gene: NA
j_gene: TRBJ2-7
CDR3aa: CASSTDGGSYEQYF

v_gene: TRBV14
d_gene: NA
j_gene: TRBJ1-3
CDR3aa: CASSQGQKAGNTIYF

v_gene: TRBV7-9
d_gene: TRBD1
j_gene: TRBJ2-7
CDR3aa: CASSRTGGRNEQYF

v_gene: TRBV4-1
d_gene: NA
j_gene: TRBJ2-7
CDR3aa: CASSQGDSGGYEQYF

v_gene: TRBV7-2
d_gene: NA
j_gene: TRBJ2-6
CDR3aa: CASSEDSPGPGANVLTF

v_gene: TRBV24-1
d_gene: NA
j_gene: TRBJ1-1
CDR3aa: CATSDPTTPNTEAFF

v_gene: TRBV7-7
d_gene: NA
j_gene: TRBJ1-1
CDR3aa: CASSPWAGSEAFF

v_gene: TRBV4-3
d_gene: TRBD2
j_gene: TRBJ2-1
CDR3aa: CASSSGLAGYNEQFF

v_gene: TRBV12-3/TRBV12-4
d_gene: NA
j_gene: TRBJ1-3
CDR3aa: CASSHSGGNTIYF

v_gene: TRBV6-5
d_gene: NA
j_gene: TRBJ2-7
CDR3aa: CASRRGIGYEQYF

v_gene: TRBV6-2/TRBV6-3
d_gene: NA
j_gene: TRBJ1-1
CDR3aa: CASSYASPGWGKRDTEAFF

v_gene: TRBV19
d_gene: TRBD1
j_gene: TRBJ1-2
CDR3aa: CASSIQGARVNYGYTF

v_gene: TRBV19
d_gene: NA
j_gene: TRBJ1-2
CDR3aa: CASIPGENYGYTF

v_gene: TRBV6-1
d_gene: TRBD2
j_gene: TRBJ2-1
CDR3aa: CASSGPGLAGGAYNEQFF

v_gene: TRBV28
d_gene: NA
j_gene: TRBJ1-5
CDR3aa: CASSIQGFRDQPQHF

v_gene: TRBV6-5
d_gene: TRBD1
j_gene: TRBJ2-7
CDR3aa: CASSTPRQGNYEQYF

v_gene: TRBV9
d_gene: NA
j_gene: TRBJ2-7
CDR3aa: CASSEGTHTYEQYF

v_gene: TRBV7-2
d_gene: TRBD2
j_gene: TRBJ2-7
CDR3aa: CASSFYGLAGANEQYF

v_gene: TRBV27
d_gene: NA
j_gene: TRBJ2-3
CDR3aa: CASWAYLGTDTQYF

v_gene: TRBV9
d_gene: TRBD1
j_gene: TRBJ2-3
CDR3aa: CASSVVQGAKSTDTQYF

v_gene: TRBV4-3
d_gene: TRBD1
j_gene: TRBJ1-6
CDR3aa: CASSPSGRGFNNSPLHF

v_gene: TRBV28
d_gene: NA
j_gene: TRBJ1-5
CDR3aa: CASASGVQGNQPQHF

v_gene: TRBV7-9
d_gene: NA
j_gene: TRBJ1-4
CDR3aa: CASSPTANEKLFF

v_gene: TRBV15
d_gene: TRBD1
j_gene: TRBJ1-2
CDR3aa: CATSRPGTGVPGYTF

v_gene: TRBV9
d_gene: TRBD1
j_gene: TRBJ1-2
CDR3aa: CASSVALGQGPNYGYTF

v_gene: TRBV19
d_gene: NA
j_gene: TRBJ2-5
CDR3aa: CASSFPYSETQYF

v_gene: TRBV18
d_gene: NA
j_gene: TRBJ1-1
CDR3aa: CASSPRDNWNTEAFF

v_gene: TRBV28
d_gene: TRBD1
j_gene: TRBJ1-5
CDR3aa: CASSLYLKGQERPYQPQHF

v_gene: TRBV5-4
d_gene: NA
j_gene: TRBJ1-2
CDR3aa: CASSLVEKGGSSYTF

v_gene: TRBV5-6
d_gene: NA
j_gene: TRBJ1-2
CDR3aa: CASSSGNLGYTF

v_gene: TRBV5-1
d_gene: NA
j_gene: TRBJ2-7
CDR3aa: CASSLGQEPYEQYF

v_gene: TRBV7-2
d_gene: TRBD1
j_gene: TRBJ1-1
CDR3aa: CASSFGQVRTEAFF

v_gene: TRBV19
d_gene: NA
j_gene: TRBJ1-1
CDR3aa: CASSPQDLGGAFF

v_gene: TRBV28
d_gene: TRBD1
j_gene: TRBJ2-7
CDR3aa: CASRSGTGPYEQYF

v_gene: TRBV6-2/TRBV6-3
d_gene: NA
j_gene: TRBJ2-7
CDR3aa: CASSPGDTYYEQYF

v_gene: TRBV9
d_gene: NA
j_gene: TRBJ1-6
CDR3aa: CASSPTNSPLHF

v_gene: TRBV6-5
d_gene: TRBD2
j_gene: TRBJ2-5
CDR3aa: CASNPMGGGRTQYF

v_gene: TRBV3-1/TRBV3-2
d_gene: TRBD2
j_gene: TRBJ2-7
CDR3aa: CASSPGLAERYEQYF

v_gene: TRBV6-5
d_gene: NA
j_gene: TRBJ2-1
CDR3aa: CASNRLGEQFF

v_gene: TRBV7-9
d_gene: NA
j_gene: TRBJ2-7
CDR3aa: CASSPRTRGPSYEQYF

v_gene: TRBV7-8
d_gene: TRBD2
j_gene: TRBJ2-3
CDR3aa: CASSLGLAGGPLRDTQYF

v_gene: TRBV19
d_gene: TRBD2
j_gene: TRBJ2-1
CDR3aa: CASSTSGRYNEQFF